The 9 T cell receptor beta chains given below trace back to one sample, sequenced in a study of T cell clones after liver transplantation. The table came from immunoSEQ multiplex PCR; TCRdb's copy has only in-frame clones and leaves some out. The table includes around 110,000 clones, 75% to 95% detected once. The input for sequencing was CD4+ T cells from blood, taken 12 months after liver transplant. These receptors originate from a human patient who received a liver transplant. Some T cells may originate from the graft donor.

The chain has TRBV4-3 and TRBJ2-1; 10 bases agree with TRBD1. The CDR3 covers 15 residues. V gave up 5 bases and J gave up 7 bases; unmatched junction bases: 8. Germline-derived CDR1 and CDR2 are LGHNA and YSLEER. The DNA for the CDR3 is TGCGCCAGCAGCGTACGGGACAGGGGTGAAAATGAGCAGTTCTTC. Protein: CASSVRDRGENEQFF.

The chain links TRBV15 to TRBJ2-1; D gene ambiguous. This CDR3 region has 11 residues. From germline, CDR1 is LNHNV and CDR2 YYDKDF (reference sequence). The V end was cut by 4 bases, the J end by 8 bases, with 6 bases between. The CDR3: CATSTFYEQFF. CDR3 in DNA: TGTGCCACCAGCACCTTCTATGAGCAGTTCTTC.

This clone is judged medium-sized. V gene TRBV2 combines with J gene TRBJ1-4, with no clear D. Germline V gives CDR1 SNHLY, CDR2 FYNNEI. V was clipped by 1 base and J by 0 bases, with 27 bases between them. The CDR3 has 22 residues. The CDR3 region is CASSEVWMLGNRNLATNEKLFF. As DNA, the CDR3 is TGTGCCAGCAGTGAAGTATGGATGTTAGGGAACAGAAATCTTGCAACTAATGAAAAACTGTTTTTT. Looking up the rest from reference TRBV2 and TRBJ1-4 gives the full variable domain: EPEVTQTPSHQVTQMGQEVILRCVPISNHLYFYWYRQILGQKVEFLVSFYNNEISEKSEIFDDQFSVERPDGSNFTLKIRSTKLEDSAMYFCASSEVWMLGNRNLATNEKLFFGSGTQLSVL.

This chain connects TRBV2 to TRBJ2-7; maybe TRBD1 (6 bases). Germline lookup yields CDR1 SNHLY and CDR2 FYNNEI. Between the trimmed V and J ends, which lost 11 bases and 0 bases, there was a span of 14 bases. The CDR3 runs to 13 residues. CDR3 sequence: CAGDTGISYEQYF. CDR3 in DNA: TGTGCCGGAGATACAGGGATCTCCTACGAGCAGTACTTC.

About this clone: The junction differs from germline at one of its ends, possibly a read error. The gene calls are TRBV7-7 and TRBJ2-5; 13 positions match TRBD2. The CDR3 totals 18 residues. Germline loops: CDR1 SSHAT, CDR2 FNYEAQ (reference sequence). The CDR3: CASSLGGWTSGSKETQYF. In DNA form, the CDR3 reads TGTGCTAGCAGCTTAGGGGGATGGACTAGCGGGAGCAAAGAGACCCAGTACTTC.

J is TRBJ2-3 and V is TRBV5-6; tentative D call: TRBD2 (6 bases). The V gene lost 4 bases and the J gene lost 6 bases, with 6 bases spanning the gap. Germline values: CDR1 SGHDT, CDR2 YYEEEE. The CDR3 sequence is 11 residues long. The DNA for the CDR3 is TGTGCCAGCAGCCGGGGGGATACGCAGTATTTT. It specifies CASSRGDTQYF.

This chain uses TRBV5-4 with TRBJ2-7; 10 positions agree with TRBD2. Unmatched junction bases numbered 4, after V lost 3 bases and J lost 1 base. The length of the CDR3 is 15 residues. Germline CDR1 reads SGHNT; CDR2 reads YYREEE (reference sequence). CDR3 in amino acids: CASSWSGRASYEQYF. The CDR3 DNA is TGTGCCAGCAGCTGGAGCGGGAGGGCTTCCTACGAGCAGTACTTC. Supplemented by reference TRBV5-4 and TRBJ2-7, the full variable domain reads ETGVTQSPTHLIKTRGQQVTLRCSSQSGHNTVSWYQQALGQGPQFIFQYYREEENGRGNFPPRFSGLQFPNYSSELNVNALELDDSALYLCASSWSGRASYEQYFGPGTRLTVT.

This chain connects TRBV28 to TRBJ1-3; no clear D. The length of the CDR3 is 17 residues. The germline V gene encodes CDR1 MDHEN and CDR2 SYDVKM. V lost 3 bases and J 4 bases, leaving 19 bases between the germline ends. The CDR3 DNA reads TGTGCCAGCAGTTTTCTCTTAGCCAATGTGCGGGGAAACACCATATATTTT. Its protein product is CASSFLLANVRGNTIYF.

The rearrangement uses TRBV27 and TRBJ2-7; the match to TRBD1 covers 8 bases. Trimming took 3 bases from V and 6 from J; bases not matched to a gene: 4. Germline assignment: CDR1 MNHEY and CDR2 SMNVEV (reference sequence). This CDR3 has 13 amino acids. CDR3 loop: CASSFPGTGEQYF. CDR3 coding DNA: TGTGCCAGCAGTTTCCCTGGGACAGGCGAGCAGTACTTC.